This TCR beta chain was retrieved from a study of early T cells in non-severe SARS-CoV-2 infection. On the study more broadly: Unpaired chains resulted from sequencing bulk RNA of unsorted whole blood.

Individual cDNA molecules received unique molecular identifiers. TCRdb re-called the 5' RACE reads with MiXCR, one entry per CDR3 protein. The table includes approximately 75,000 distinct CDR3 sequences, more than 3.5% detected once. The table lists this clonotype with a few counts. The antigen is not known. Whole-study findings and limits: VDJdb matching, biased toward anti-spike CD8 responses, missed private and CD4 specificities.

Sequences were derived from whole blood, sampled at baseline. This TCR was sampled from an adult who was a healthcare worker with PCR-confirmed SARS-CoV-2 infection or an uninfected control (not recorded which). The donor label of this sample is uncertain.

CDR3 DNA: TGTGCCAGCAGTCCTCAGACCTACGAGCAGTACTTC. This translates into CASSPQTYEQYF. The V call is TRBV28, the J call TRBJ2-7, with no clear D. Trimming shortened V by 5 bases and J by 2 bases, and 7 bases separated the two germline ends. The CDR3 sequence is 12 residues long. Germline V CDR1 and CDR2: MDHEN, SYDVKM.